This T cell receptor beta chain stems from a study of T cells in Graves' hyperthyroidism and ophthalmopathy. About the research overall: At the time of initial diagnosis and before any treatment, peripheral blood was collected. Study outcomes and limitations: By a 13 V-J model, ophthalmopathy was set apart from stable hyperthyroidism.

From RNA transcripts, TCR beta CDR3 regions were amplified. Researchers ran a first-round RT-PCR on the TCR CDR3 using the HTBI primer set. TCRdb reprocessed the multiplex PCR reads with MiXCR, giving one entry per CDR3 protein. The table lists 600,000 or so distinct CDR3 sequences, 13% to 15% of them singletons. At least ten counts were recorded for this clonotype. The antigen remains unidentified. Any patient presenting with uncontrolled infection, other autoimmune disease, pregnancy or lactation was left out. Input material: blood. This receptor was identified in a woman aged 45 to 65 with Graves' ophthalmopathy.

CDR3 sequence reads: CSVEGTSGSNEQFF. The CDR3 DNA reads TGCAGCGTTGAGGGGACTAGCGGGAGCAATGAGCAGTTCTTC. V is TRBV29-1 and J is TRBJ2-1, with TRBD2 identical over 14 bases. Losses at the gene ends were 3 bases for V and 6 bases for J; bases not matched to a gene: 1. This CDR3 has 14 amino acids. Germline V gene lookup returns CDR1 SQVTM and CDR2 ANQGSEA.